Listed here is a single TCR beta chain. What this receptor recognizes is not known. There are no base qualities to consult, and no much larger clone falls within one base. Collaborating institutions collected whole blood in K2EDTA tubes following their own protocols. For TCRbeta analysis, collaborator samples were shipped as frozen whole blood, as isolated PBMCs, or as DNA extracted from either sample type. The immunoSEQ Assay, a bias-controlled multiplex PCR, was used to amplify TCRbeta CDR3 regions from genomic DNA. The authors' pipeline ran thus. Within the assay, amplification of reference gene primers was used to estimate how many nucleated cells each sample contained. To quantify the absolute abundance of each unique TCRbeta CDR3 rearrangement, sequence reads were collapsed and filtered. For each sample, productive Simpson clonality was calculated as the square root of Simpson's diversity index over productive rearrangements. TCRdb mirrors the immuneACCESS table, restricted to in-frame sequences. Some clones are absent from its copies; in checked studies, under half trace to an unresolved V gene, and the reason for the others is unknown. The DNA was the basis for D and trimming; V, J and clone size are from that table. The sample data list around 250,000 clones, and about 88% of these were observed just once. The top ten hold 3.6% of the sample.

This record belongs to a study of blood T cell repertoires in COVID-19 (dated by TCRdb to about 2020). About the investigation overall: Samples covering the acute and convalescent phases of COVID-19 were provided by collaborators in the United States, Italy and Spain. The material from the prospective study consisted of cDNA or gDNA derived from T cells, B-cell-depleted T cells, or PBMCs. The dataset comprised deeply sampled blood TCRbeta repertoires from subjects exposed to, actively infected with, or recovered from COVID-19. The repertoires were released in a freely available public database intended as a resource for research on the immune response to SARS-CoV-2. The samples were drawn from the first 160 participants of the ongoing ImmuneRACE study and from 950 to 1,500 subjects provided by 6 global collaborators. A de-identified subject ID, COVID-19 status, age in years and sex were almost always included in the sample metadata. Where available, HLA class I and class II types were obtained from metadata supplied by the sample provider rather than from assay-based typing. The research as a whole found: The quantity of clinical and demographic metadata differed by source and by participant and was supplied without curation.

The CDR3 runs 15 amino acids, cysteine and phenylalanine included. The DNA shown is the 45-base CDR3, in frame from base 1. V is pared back by 1 base and J by 7 bases, with 13 bases lying between the germline termini. Per the germline V gene (reference sequence), SEHNR is the CDR1 and FQNEAQ is the CDR2. This sequence was found in a man between 18 and 35 years old with active or convalescent COVID-19. Recombination linked TRBV7-9 to TRBJ2-2, and TRBD2 may be the D gene, going by 5 matching bases. The specimen was peripheral blood. The CDR3 has the sequence CASSLGGRRVGELFF. The nucleotides are TGTGCCAGCAGCTTAGGAGGCCGGCGGGTCGGGGAGCTGTTTTTT.